This record covers a single TCR beta chain. Its specificity is not known. cDNA libraries for TCR beta contained unique molecular identifiers. TCRdb re-derived calls from the PCR reads in MiXCR, one entry per CDR3 protein. The table shows around 260,000 distinct CDR3 sequences, with just over 35% occurring only once. This sample was taken from a study of post-analysis software for immune sequencing data. General study results and limits: The study found TRBV5-6, TRBV5-1 and TRBV20-1 among five TRBV segments more frequent in patients than controls.

With 8 bases removed from V and 5 bases from J, the gap between germline ends came to 19 bases. CDR1 is DFQATT and CDR2 is SNEGSKA in the germline V gene (reference sequence). This CDR3 comprises 13 residues. Sample: blood. The sequence was obtained from a girl aged 10 to 17 with multiple sclerosis. The chain employs TRBV20-1 and TRBJ2-7; perhaps TRBD2 as D (6 bases). The DNA of the CDR3 is TGCAGTATCAAGGGGACTCTCTACAACGAGCAGTACTTC. It translates to CSIKGTLYNEQYF.